A single sample gave rise to the 23 T cell receptor beta chains below, sequenced in a study of tissue T cells after allogeneic stem cell transplantation. Only in-frame clones appear in the TCRdb table, and some are missing; sequencing was by immunoSEQ multiplex PCR. The table includes about 43,000 clones, roughly 92% detected once. The sequencing here drew on blood, taken before transplantation. These receptors all stem from a woman between 35 and 70 years old who later had graft-versus-host disease after an allogeneic stem cell transplant.

As to this clone: A read error may account for a junction end that differs from germline. J is TRBJ2-1 and V is TRBV5-8; weak D call: TRBD2 (6 bases). In germline, CDR1 is SGHTS, CDR2 YDEGEE. The CDR3 has 16 amino acids. DNA of the CDR3: TGTGCCAGCAGCTTGTTTATAAGCGGGTCCTACACTGAGCAGTTCTTC. Its protein is CASSLFISGSYTEQFF.

V and J are TRBV7-2 and TRBJ2-5; D might be TRBD1 (5 bases). This CDR3 region has 14 residues. Trimming removed 5 bases from V and 5 bases from J, with 15 bases in between. The germline CDR1 and CDR2 sequences are SGHTA and FQGNSA. The chain's CDR3 is CASSPDGRVETQYF. CDR3 DNA: TGTGCCAGCAGCCCCGACGGCAGGGTGGAGACCCAGTACTTC.

This clone was found once. The J gene is TRBJ1-3, the V gene TRBV4-3; D gene uncertain. The CDR3 sequence is 16 residues long. CDR1 and CDR2 from the germline V gene are LGHNA and YSLEER. The V end lost 0 bases, the J end lost 4 bases, and 13 bases lay between the germline ends. CDR3 in amino acids: CASSQDLAGGGNTIYF. CDR3 DNA: TGCGCCAGCAGCCAAGATCTGGCGGGAGGAGGAAACACCATATATTTT.

V gene TRBV5-1 combines with J gene TRBJ1-1, with a weak D call TRBD1 (5 bases). This CDR3 spans 15 amino acids. The germline V and J ends were trimmed by 0 bases and 3 bases, with 12 bases remaining between them. The germline V gene has CDR1 SGHRS and CDR2 YFSETQ. CDR3 bases: TGCGCCAGCAGCTTGGCGGGGACTCCCGACACTGAAGCTTTCTTT. This translates into CASSLAGTPDTEAFF. The full variable domain, completed using reference TRBV5-1 and TRBJ1-1, is KAGVTQTPRYLIKTRGQQVTLSCSPISGHRSVSWYQQTPGQGLQFLFEYFSETQRNKGNFPGRFSGRQFSNSRSEMNVSTLELGDSALYLCASSLAGTPDTEAFFGQGTRLTVV.

This clone was seen just once. V usage is TRBV13 and J usage is TRBJ2-1; TRBD2 aligns across 9 bases. The CDR3 length is 16 residues. Germline trimming cut 5 bases from V and 8 bases from J; bases unmatched to any gene: 13. The germline V gene encodes CDR1 PRHDT and CDR2 FYEKMQ (reference sequence). The CDR3 coding sequence is TGTGCCAGCAGCCCGGGCGGGACTAGCCCCGCCGATGAGCAGTTCTTC. Amino acid sequence: CASSPGGTSPADEQFF.

V usage is TRBV18 and J usage is TRBJ1-5; D gene ambiguous. V lost 1 base and J 2 bases, leaving 12 bases between the germline ends. The CDR3 extends over 16 amino acids. Looked up from germline, CDR1 is KGHSH and CDR2 is LQKENI. The CDR3 here is CASSPRSRVGNQPQHF. DNA of the CDR3: TGTGCCAGCTCACCACGGTCTAGGGTGGGCAATCAGCCCCAGCATTTT.

V is TRBV7-2 and J is TRBJ2-2, with TRBD2 matching 15 bases. The CDR3 extends over 18 amino acids. V shed 5 bases and J 2 bases; nucleotides not matched to a gene: 6. Germline CDR1 is SGHTA and CDR2 is FQGNSA. This chain's CDR3 is CASSVGTSGRINTGELFF. Written as DNA, the CDR3 is TGTGCCAGCAGCGTCGGGACTAGCGGGAGGATTAACACCGGGGAGCTGTTTTTT.

V is TRBV2 and J is TRBJ1-5; D is unclear. The CDR3 is made up of 15 amino acids. Deletions cut 4 bases from V and 0 bases from J, with 10 bases between. CDR1 and CDR2 (germline): SNHLY, FYNNEI. The CDR3 here is CASSVQTYSNQPQHF. Here the CDR3 DNA reads TGTGCCAGCAGTGTCCAGACATATAGCAATCAGCCCCAGCATTTT.

The rearrangement joins TRBV5-1 to TRBJ2-7; 7 bases match TRBD1. From germline, CDR1 is SGHRS and CDR2 YFSETQ. The CDR3 covers 15 residues. The trim removed 0 bases at V and 4 bases at J, leaving 7 bases unmatched. The CDR3 nucleotides read TGCGCCAGCAGCTTGGGATCGACAGGGCAGTACGAGCAGTACTTC. Translation: CASSLGSTGQYEQYF.

The gene calls are TRBV19 and TRBJ1-2; no clear D. Germline lookup yields CDR1 LNHDA and CDR2 SQIVND (reference sequence). The CDR3 consists of 13 residues. V was cut by 3 bases and J by 5 bases, with 10 bases left in between. The CDR3 DNA sequence: TGTGCCAGTAGTATTGGGGTCGCGTATGGCTACACCTTC. It specifies CASSIGVAYGYTF.

This chain links TRBV18 with TRBJ1-5; a possible D gene is TRBD1 (6 bases). Trimming shortened V by 6 bases and J by 3 bases, and 9 bases separated the two germline ends. The CDR3 contains 13 residues. Germline loops: CDR1 KGHSH, CDR2 LQKENI. The CDR3 spells CASSQGTNQPQHF. DNA of the CDR3: TGTGCCAGCTCCCAGGGGACCAATCAGCCCCAGCATTTT.

This clone was counted between two and nine times. V gene TRBV4-2 combines with J gene TRBJ2-1, with TRBD2 identical over 13 bases. The CDR3 length is 17 residues. In germline, CDR1 is LGHNA, CDR2 YNFKEQ. Losses at the gene ends were 4 bases for V and 1 base for J; bases not matched to a gene: 4. DNA for the CDR3: TGTGCCAGCAGCCGGACACTAGCGGGAGGGTCCTACAATGAGCAGTTCTTC. Translation gives CASSRTLAGGSYNEQFF.

This sequence joins TRBV6-1 and TRBJ2-2; TRBD2 matches 9 bases. From germline, CDR1 is MNHNS and CDR2 SASEGT. This CDR3 is 14 amino acids long. V trimming: 4 bases; J trimming: 6 bases; junction bases outside the gene matches: 3. DNA of the CDR3: TGTGCCAGCAGTGTAGCGGGAGAATCCGGGGAGCTGTTTTTT. Translating gives CASSVAGESGELFF.

This clone appeared a single time. The chain couples TRBV7-2 to TRBJ2-1; 8 bases agree with TRBD2. With V trimmed by 5 bases and J by 9 bases, 12 bases remained unmatched. CDR3 size: 15 residues. Germline V gene sequence: CDR1 SGHTA, CDR2 FQGNSA. The CDR3 here is CASSLGGLEGGEQFF. In nucleotides, the CDR3 is TGTGCCAGCAGCCTCGGGGGACTAGAGGGCGGTGAGCAGTTCTTC.

The chain has TRBV4-2 and TRBJ2-3, with 8 nucleotides matching TRBD2. Germline V lookup: CDR1 LGHNA, CDR2 YNFKEQ. The CDR3 sequence is 15 residues long. The V segment lost 1 base and the J segment 6 bases; nucleotides outside the gene matches: 6. In DNA form, the CDR3 reads TGTGCCAGCAGCCAAGCGGGAGGGCCAGTGGATACGCAGTATTTT. Translation: CASSQAGGPVDTQYF.

The V and J genes are TRBV2 and TRBJ2-1; D may be TRBD1 or TRBD2 (5 bases each). The ends were cut back, 10 bases at V and 4 bases at J, with 14 bases in the middle. CDR1 SNHLY and CDR2 FYNNEI come from the germline V gene. The CDR3 has 13 residues. CDR3 bases: TGTGCCAACAGGAGGATGGTATACAATGAGCAGTTCTTC. Its translation: CANRRMVYNEQFF.

The chain employs TRBV28 and TRBJ2-7; 10 positions agree with TRBD2. The CDR3 totals 17 residues. V lost 5 bases to trimming and J lost 0 bases; unmatched junction nucleotides: 10. Looked up from germline, CDR1 is MDHEN and CDR2 is SYDVKM. The chain's CDR3 is CASSKPGLAIHSYEQYF. CDR3 in DNA: TGTGCCAGCAGTAAGCCGGGACTAGCGATTCACTCCTACGAGCAGTACTTC. Full variable domain (rest looked up from reference TRBV28 and TRBJ2-7): DVKVTQSSRYLVKRTGEKVFLECVQDMDHENMFWYRQDPGLGLRLIYFSYDVKMKEKGDIPEGYSVSREKKERFSLILESASTNQTSMYLCASSKPGLAIHSYEQYFGPGTRLTVT.

This sequence joins TRBV28 and TRBJ1-5, with D perhaps TRBD1 (5 bases). Trimming left V 10 bases short and J 11 bases short, with 15 bases between. There are 11 residues in the CDR3. Germline values: CDR1 MDHEN, CDR2 SYDVKM. CDR3 protein: CATGARPAQHF. The CDR3, as DNA: TGTGCCACCGGGGCCCGCCCGGCCCAGCATTTT.

Only a few counts were recorded for this clone. This chain joins TRBV4-3 and TRBJ1-1, with no clear D. Between the trimmed V and J ends, which lost 4 bases and 9 bases, there was a span of 21 bases. This CDR3 is 15 amino acids long. From germline, CDR1 is LGHNA and CDR2 YSLEER. The CDR3 nucleotides read TGCGCCAGCAGCCCAGGCTGGGCAGAGCGGTTCCAAGCTTTCTTT. Translated: CASSPGWAERFQAFF.

J is TRBJ1-3 and V is TRBV3-1 (or the pseudogene TRBV3-2); no definite D call. This CDR3 is 15 amino acids long. V gave up 8 bases and J gave up 0 bases, with 14 bases separating them. Per the germline V gene, CDR1 is LGHDT and CDR2 is YNNKEL (reference sequence). The CDR3 loop is CASAPIRSSGNTIYF. In DNA, the CDR3 is TGTGCCAGCGCCCCCATTCGTAGCTCTGGAAACACCATATATTTT.

In nucleotides, the CDR3 is TGCGCCAGCAGCTTGGGGTACGACTATGGCTACACCTTC. Protein: CASSLGYDYGYTF. The chain recombines TRBV5-1 with TRBJ1-2, with D unresolved. Between the trimmed V and J ends, which lost 0 bases and 3 bases, there was a span of 6 bases. CDR1 is SGHRS and CDR2 is YFSETQ in the germline V gene. This CDR3 contains 13 residues. Using reference TRBV5-1 and TRBJ1-2 for the parts outside the CDR3, the full variable domain is KAGVTQTPRYLIKTRGQQVTLSCSPISGHRSVSWYQQTPGQGLQFLFEYFSETQRNKGNFPGRFSGRQFSNSRSEMNVSTLELGDSALYLCASSLGYDYGYTFGSGTRLTVV.

The rearrangement uses TRBV5-6 and TRBJ2-5, with 10 positions matching TRBD1. The J segment lost 4 bases and the V segment lost 4 bases, leaving 4 bases of the junction unmatched. Germline values: CDR1 SGHDT, CDR2 YYEEEE. This CDR3 comprises 14 residues. CDR3 in amino acids: CASSLTGGGETQYF. As DNA, the CDR3 is TGTGCCAGCAGCCTGACAGGGGGCGGAGAGACCCAGTACTTC.

The chain uses TRBV9 and TRBJ2-2; 9 nucleotides align to TRBD1. V was pared by 4 bases and J by 7 bases, with 8 bases of the junction left unmatched. Germline lookup yields CDR1 SGDLS and CDR2 YYNGEE. The CDR3 sequence is 15 residues long. The CDR3 nucleotides are TGTGCCAGCAGCACTACACAGGGGGCCGGCGGGGAGCTGTTTTTT. Protein: CASSTTQGAGGELFF.